The next 17 T cell receptor beta chains were all read from a single sample in a study of cytomegalovirus exposure and HLA in healthy donors. 60 Vbeta and 13 Jbeta primers were used in PCR. The method was immunoSEQ multiplex PCR; TCRdb's version includes in-frame clones alone and lacks a portion of them. Found here are about 220,000 clones, under 80% of them singletons; the top ten hold roughly 2%. Sample: PBMCs. These receptors came from a woman under 40 in good health and CMV-seronegative.

This clone has just one count. This rearrangement joins TRBV6-6 to TRBJ1-1, with 9 bases that match TRBD1. The CDR3 covers 16 residues. Germline CDR1 and CDR2: MNHNY and SVGAGI (reference sequence). The ends lost 4 bases at V and 0 bases at J; junction bases unmatched: 6. CDR3 sequence: CASSSPDRGMNTEAFF. The CDR3 DNA reads TGTGCCAGCAGTTCACCCGACAGGGGGATGAACACTGAAGCTTTCTTT.

The rearrangement uses TRBV7-9 and TRBJ2-2; 10 bases align to TRBD2. Trimming took 5 bases from V and 4 from J; bases not matched to a gene: 10. This CDR3 is built from 17 residues. CDR1 is SEHNR and CDR2 is FQNEAQ in the germline V gene (reference sequence). The CDR3 sequence: CASSPDLAGELTGELFF. The CDR3 coding sequence is TGTGCCAGCAGCCCCGACCTAGCGGGGGAGCTCACCGGGGAGCTGTTTTTT.

The chain uses TRBV19 and TRBJ2-3; perhaps TRBD1 as D (6 bases). Germline values: CDR1 LNHDA, CDR2 SQIVND (reference sequence). V dropped 5 bases and J dropped 6 bases, with 9 bases sitting between them. CDR3 length: 12 amino acids. CDR3 sequence (DNA): TGTGCCAGTAGTGCACAGGGTGATACGCAGTATTTT. Protein product: CASSAQGDTQYF.

This chain connects TRBV2 to TRBJ1-5, with a possible D match to TRBD1 (6 bases). The CDR3 covers 14 residues. CDR1 is SNHLY and CDR2 is FYNNEI in the germline V gene. V gave up 10 bases and J gave up 0 bases, with 13 bases separating them. The CDR3 DNA follows: TGTGCCATTAAACAGGGAGTTAGCAATCAGCCCCAGCATTTT. Protein: CAIKQGVSNQPQHF.

Concerning this clone itself: The junction departs from the called germline gene at one end, perhaps through a read error. This rearrangement joins TRBV7-9 to TRBJ1-1; the D is unclear. The V gene's germline CDR1 is SEHNR and CDR2 FQNEAQ (reference sequence). CDR3 size: 15 residues. The CDR3 loop reads CSSSLGRTMNTEAFF. CDR3 bases: TGTTCCAGCAGCTTAGGACGGACTATGAACACTGAAGCTTTCTTT.

J is TRBJ1-2 and V is TRBV5-6; the match to TRBD1 covers 8 bases. CDR3 length equals 13 residues. CDR1 and CDR2 from the germline V gene are SGHDT and YYEEEE. Unmatched junction bases numbered 2, after V lost 4 bases and J lost 3 bases. The CDR3 here is CASSPGQDYGYTF. In nucleotides, the CDR3 is TGTGCCAGCAGCCCGGGACAGGACTATGGCTACACCTTC.

The rearrangement joins TRBV10-3 to TRBJ1-4; 7 nucleotides align to TRBD1. The V gene's germline CDR1 is ENHRY and CDR2 SYGVKD. V lost 5 bases and J lost 11; bases outside the gene matches: 5. The CDR3 extends over 12 amino acids. CDR3 coding DNA: TGTGCCATCAGTTCCGACAGGGCTAAACTGTTTTTT. As protein: CAISSDRAKLFF.

The chain links TRBV7-2 to TRBJ2-1; the match to TRBD2 covers 9 bases. J was trimmed by 6 bases and V by 6 bases; bases with no gene match: 9. The germline V gene encodes CDR1 SGHTA and CDR2 FQGNSA. There are 15 residues in the CDR3. The CDR3 nucleotides read TGTGCCAGCAGGCCGACTAGCGGCCGTTTCAATGAGCAGTTCTTC. Protein: CASRPTSGRFNEQFF.

The genes are TRBV5-4 and TRBJ2-7; 12 bases are a match to TRBD2. Looked up from germline, CDR1 is SGHNT and CDR2 is YYREEE (reference sequence). The length of the CDR3 is 14 residues. Unmatched junction bases numbered 2, after V lost 0 bases and J lost 7 bases. This CDR3 is CASSLGLAGVEQYF. The CDR3 bases are TGTGCCAGCAGCTTGGGACTAGCGGGAGTTGAGCAGTACTTC.

This rearrangement joins TRBV7-9 to TRBJ2-5; 8 bases match TRBD1. CDR1 SEHNR and CDR2 FQNEAQ come from the germline V gene (reference sequence). CDR3 length: 13 amino acids. V shed 6 bases and J 11 bases; nucleotides not matched to a gene: 11. The CDR3 DNA reads TGTGCCAGCAGTAGGACAGGGATGGGGGAGCAGTACTTC. Amino acid sequence: CASSRTGMGEQYF.

The V and J genes are TRBV5-1 and TRBJ1-2, with unresolved D. V was cut by 6 bases and J by 0 bases, with 12 bases left in between. Germline V gene data show CDR1 as SGHRS and CDR2 as YFSETQ. This CDR3 has 14 residues. The DNA of the CDR3 is TGCGCCAGCACCCGCGGCGGTTCTAACTATGGCTACACCTTC. The encoded protein is CASTRGGSNYGYTF.

This clone was counted a few times. The gene calls are TRBV6-5 and TRBJ2-7; 8 nucleotides agree with TRBD1. The trim removed 0 bases at V and 6 bases at J, leaving 7 bases unmatched. Germline V CDR1 and CDR2: MNHEY, SVGAGI. The CDR3 sequence is 15 residues long. This CDR3 is CASSYSLTGDREQYF. The CDR3 DNA follows: TGTGCCAGCAGTTACTCGCTGACAGGGGACCGCGAGCAGTACTTC.

This rearrangement joins TRBV19 to TRBJ1-3, with TRBD1 matching 8 bases. The length of the CDR3 is 15 residues. J gave up 8 bases and V 8 bases, and 14 bases lay outside the gene matches. Germline V gene sequence: CDR1 LNHDA, CDR2 SQIVND (reference sequence). CDR3 in amino acids: CASGYGQGSEDTIYF. In nucleotides, the CDR3 is TGTGCCAGTGGCTATGGACAGGGTAGTGAGGACACCATATATTTT.

V and J are TRBV7-6 and TRBJ1-3; D unclear. The CDR3 runs 17 residues. Trimming removed 1 base at V and 0 bases at J, with 13 bases between. The germline V gene encodes CDR1 SGHVS and CDR2 FNYEAQ. The CDR3 DNA follows: TGTGCCAGCAGCTTAGTTCCGGGAGCGAGCTCTGGAAACACCATATATTTT. It encodes CASSLVPGASSGNTIYF.

V is TRBV11-2 and J is TRBJ1-4; tentative D call: TRBD1 (6 bases). V lost 1 base and J lost 6, with 12 bases in between. The CDR3 covers 15 residues. Germline-derived CDR1 and CDR2 are SGHAT and FQNNGV. Here the CDR3 DNA reads TGTGCCAGCAGCTTAGCAGGGGTTGGTCATGAAAAACTGTTTTTT. It encodes CASSLAGVGHEKLFF. The full variable domain, its missing parts supplied by reference TRBV11-2 and TRBJ1-4, is EAGVAQSPRYKIIEKRQSVAFWCNPISGHATLYWYQQILGQGPKLLIQFQNNGVVDDSQLPKDRFSAERLKGVDSTLKIQPAKLEDSAVYLCASSLAGVGHEKLFFGSGTQLSVL.

V gene TRBV6-1 combines with J gene TRBJ2-5; 7 bases map to TRBD2. The CDR3 is 15 residues long. V shed 4 bases, J shed 1 base, and the junction held 6 bases outside the gene matches. Per germline, CDR1 MNHNS and CDR2 SASEGT. DNA for the CDR3: TGTGCCAGCAGTGCCGAAGGGACTACCCAAGAGACCCAGTACTTC. It specifies CASSAEGTTQETQYF.

Concerning this clone: At one boundary the junction diverges from the germline segment, which might be a read error. The chain employs TRBV9 and TRBJ1-1; weak D call: TRBD1 (5 bases). Germline assignment: CDR1 SGDLS and CDR2 YYNGEE. This CDR3 spans 12 amino acids. CDR3 in DNA: TGTGCCAGCAGCGGATTACAGGACGTGTCGCACTTT. It is translated as CASSGLQDVSHF.